The 21 T cell receptor beta chains presented below share a single source sample, sequenced in a study of shared clonotypes between healthy human individuals. Using immunoSEQ multiplex PCR, the repertoire was profiled, and TCRdb retains in-frame clones only, with some absent. The sample holds some 2,500,000 clones, 85% to 95% seen once. Sequencing used naive CD4+ T cells from PBMCs. The subset was: CD45RA+ positively selected. These receptors were taken from a young man in good health. Some clones in this sample may be carry-over from other donors' samples.

The chain uses TRBV2 and TRBJ2-7; D is possibly TRBD2 (6 bases). Trimming cost V 7 bases and J 1 base, with 8 bases left between them. Per the germline V gene, CDR1 is SNHLY and CDR2 is FYNNEI. The CDR3 sequence is 12 residues long. The CDR3 sequence is CASISGSYEQYF. The CDR3 DNA sequence: TGTGCCAGCATTAGCGGTTCCTACGAGCAGTACTTC.

About this clone: Additional DNA sequences in this sample encode the identical CDR3. V and J are TRBV5-1 and TRBJ2-1, with 13 bases lining up with TRBD2. V trimming: 0 bases; J trimming: 10 bases; junction bases outside the gene matches: 7. Germline-derived CDR1 and CDR2 are SGHRS and YFSETQ. The CDR3 covers 16 residues. DNA of the CDR3: TGCGCCAGCAGCTTGGGTGGACTAGCGGGAGTAAGCGAGCAGTTCTTC. This translates into CASSLGGLAGVSEQFF. The entire variable domain, with the rest obtained from reference TRBV5-1 and TRBJ2-1, is as follows: KAGVTQTPRYLIKTRGQQVTLSCSPISGHRSVSWYQQTPGQGLQFLFEYFSETQRNKGNFPGRFSGRQFSNSRSEMNVSTLELGDSALYLCASSLGGLAGVSEQFFGPGTRLTVL.

The rearrangement joins TRBV10-3 to TRBJ1-4, with 9 bases that match TRBD1. V shed 4 bases and J 5 bases; nucleotides not matched to a gene: 5. Germline V gene data show CDR1 as ENHRY and CDR2 as SYGVKD. This CDR3 spans 15 amino acids. The CDR3 nucleotides read TGTGCCATCAGTGCACAGGGGGCGCCGAATGAAAAACTGTTTTTT. Its protein is CAISAQGAPNEKLFF.

The genes are TRBV28 and TRBJ2-5; 10 positions match TRBD2. CDR3 length equals 15 residues. Germline CDR1 reads MDHEN; CDR2 reads SYDVKM. V shed 6 bases and J 5 bases; nucleotides not matched to a gene: 9. CDR3 amino acids: CASRDVAGGWETQYF. The DNA for the CDR3 is TGTGCCAGCAGGGACGTAGCGGGAGGTTGGGAGACCCAGTACTTC.

This chain links TRBV29-1 with TRBJ1-2; a possible D gene is TRBD1 (5 bases). In germline, CDR1 is SQVTM, CDR2 ANQGSEA. This CDR3 has 12 amino acids. V lost 7 bases to trimming and J lost 6 bases, with 15 bases between them. CDR3 coding DNA: TGCAGCGGTATTTCGGGGGATCATGGCTACACCTTC. Its protein is CSGISGDHGYTF.

This CDR3 is CASSLGGAHTF. The DNA of the CDR3 is TGTGCCAGCAGCTTAGGGGGCGCCCACACCTTC. V usage is TRBV7-2 and J usage is TRBJ1-2; the D gene is possibly TRBD1 (5 bases). V was pared by 1 base and J by 12 bases, with 9 bases between. CDR3 length equals 11 residues. The germline V gene encodes CDR1 SGHTA and CDR2 FQGNSA. Looking up the rest from reference TRBV7-2 and TRBJ1-2 gives the full variable domain: GAGVSQSPSNKVTEKGKDVELRCDPISGHTALYWYRQSLGQGLEFLIYFQGNSAPDKSGLPSDRFSAERTGGSVSTLTIQRTQQEDSAVYLCASSLGGAHTFGSGTRLTVV.

The V gene is TRBV5-1, the J gene TRBJ1-1; 8 nucleotides match TRBD1. Germline CDR1 is SGHRS and CDR2 is YFSETQ. This CDR3 is 15 amino acids long. V trimming: 2 bases; J trimming: 2 bases; junction bases outside the gene matches: 5. Here the CDR3 DNA reads TGCGCCAGCAGCTTACGACAGGGGAGAAACACTGAAGCTTTCTTT. Its protein is CASSLRQGRNTEAFF.

V and J are TRBV29-1 and TRBJ1-1; D uncertain. Germline assignment: CDR1 SQVTM and CDR2 ANQGSEA. The CDR3 is 14 residues long. Trimming took 6 bases from V and 0 from J, leaving 14 bases between them. The CDR3 sequence is CSVARTVLNTEAFF. CDR3 coding DNA: TGCAGCGTCGCGAGGACCGTCTTGAACACTGAAGCTTTCTTT.

This chain links TRBV5-1 with TRBJ2-3; the D gene is possibly TRBD1 (5 bases). Germline values: CDR1 SGHRS, CDR2 YFSETQ. This CDR3 spans 14 amino acids. V was shortened by 0 bases and J by 4 bases, with 9 bases between the two germline ends. The CDR3 sequence: CASSLVQGPDTQYF. CDR3 bases: TGCGCCAGCAGCTTGGTCCAGGGCCCAGATACGCAGTATTTT.

The gene calls are TRBV7-9 and TRBJ2-5, with 9 bases matching TRBD1. V dropped 5 bases and J dropped 5; count of bases not matched to a gene: 12. There are 16 residues in the CDR3. CDR1 is SEHNR, CDR2 FQNEAQ, per germline (reference sequence). DNA for the CDR3: TGTGCCAGCAGCCCTCCCCCCGGACAGGGGCAGGAGACCCAGTACTTC. Translation gives CASSPPPGQGQETQYF.

The gene calls are TRBV27 and TRBJ2-7; TRBD1 matches 7 bases. V trimming: 6 bases; J trimming: 4 bases; junction bases outside the gene matches: 9. The CDR3 contains 14 residues. The germline V gene encodes CDR1 MNHEY and CDR2 SMNVEV (reference sequence). CDR3 in amino acids: CASRYGTASYEQYF. The DNA for the CDR3 is TGTGCCAGCAGGTACGGGACAGCTAGTTACGAGCAGTACTTC.

The chain joins TRBV15 to TRBJ1-1; the D is unclear. This CDR3 contains 17 residues. Deletions cut 2 bases from V and 2 bases from J, with 18 bases between. Germline lookup yields CDR1 LNHNV and CDR2 YYDKDF (reference sequence). The DNA of the CDR3 is TGTGCCACCAGCAGACCCCGGGCCGTCCTTTCTAACACTGAAGCTTTCTTT. It specifies CATSRPRAVLSNTEAFF.

The chain couples TRBV4-3 to TRBJ1-2; D is perhaps TRBD1 (5 bases). The CDR3 consists of 14 residues. Germline lookup yields CDR1 LGHNA and CDR2 YSLEER. The ends were cut back, 1 base at V and 2 bases at J, with 8 bases in the middle. The CDR3 spells CASSQAGKNYGYTF. The CDR3 DNA follows: TGCGCCAGCAGCCAAGCAGGGAAAAACTATGGCTACACCTTC.

This chain joins TRBV7-6 and TRBJ1-3; D is unclear. Trimming took 4 bases from V and 7 from J, leaving 8 bases between them. CDR3 length: 12 amino acids. Germline V CDR1 and CDR2: SGHVS, FNYEAQ. The CDR3: CASSSGGNTIYF. CDR3 nucleotide sequence: TGTGCCAGCAGCTCAGGAGGGAACACCATATATTTT.

The table lists this clone with a few counts. In nucleotides, the CDR3 is TGTGCCATCTCGAACGACAGGGTCCTCAACTATGGCTACACCTTC. Protein: CAISNDRVLNYGYTF. V and J are TRBV10-3 and TRBJ1-2; the match to TRBD1 covers 7 bases. The CDR3 is 15 amino acids. Per the germline V gene, CDR1 is ENHRY and CDR2 is SYGVKD. The J segment lost 2 bases and the V segment lost 8 bases, leaving 11 bases of the junction unmatched.

The rearrangement uses TRBV5-6 and TRBJ1-5; possibly TRBD1 for D (5 bases). CDR1 and CDR2 from the germline V gene are SGHDT and YYEEEE. V lost 0 bases and J lost 4, with 20 bases in between. CDR3 length: 18 amino acids. The CDR3 reads CASSLGGFLGTLNQPQHF. In DNA form, the CDR3 reads TGTGCCAGCAGCTTGGGGGGCTTCCTTGGAACCTTAAATCAGCCCCAGCATTTT. Based on the CDR3 plus reference TRBV5-6 and TRBJ1-5, the full variable domain is DAGVTQSPTHLIKTRGQQVTLRCSPKSGHDTVSWYQQALGQGPQFIFQYYEEEERQRGNFPDRFSGHQFPNYSSELNVNALLLGDSALYLCASSLGGFLGTLNQPQHFGDGTRLSIL.

V and J are TRBV5-1 and TRBJ1-1; D is undetermined. The CDR3 runs to 15 residues. V was shortened by 4 bases and J by 5 bases, with 18 bases between the two germline ends. Germline CDR1 reads SGHRS; CDR2 reads YFSETQ. The CDR3 region is CASSLFVREGTEAFF. CDR3 coding DNA: TGCGCCAGCAGCCTGTTTGTAAGGGAGGGAACTGAAGCTTTCTTT.

J is TRBJ2-5 and V is TRBV2, with TRBD1 matching over 10 bases. With V trimmed by 7 bases and J by 2 bases, 4 bases remained unmatched. The CDR3 has 14 residues. Germline loops: CDR1 SNHLY, CDR2 FYNNEI. The CDR3 spells CASMLGQGQETQYF. As DNA, the CDR3 is TGTGCCAGCATGCTGGGACAGGGGCAAGAGACCCAGTACTTC.

The V and J genes are TRBV27 and TRBJ2-7; D is possibly TRBD1 (6 bases). Germline CDR1 MNHEY, CDR2 SMNVEV (reference sequence). The CDR3 length is 15 residues. Trimming removed 5 bases at V and 3 bases at J, with 17 bases between. The CDR3 nucleotides read TGTGCCAGCAGTCCTACAGGGAAAGGTATCTACGAGCAGTACTTC. Protein: CASSPTGKGIYEQYF.

The J gene is TRBJ1-1, the V gene TRBV30; D gene unclear. CDR3 length: 11 amino acids. Germline V gives CDR1 GTSNPN, CDR2 SVGIG (reference sequence). Trimming took off 1 base at V and 6 bases at J, with 6 bases between the two ends. CDR3 sequence reads: CAWSGNSEAFF. CDR3 nucleotides: TGTGCCTGGAGTGGGAATTCTGAAGCTTTCTTT.

The chain is built from TRBV6-5 and TRBJ2-1, with 10 bases fitting TRBD2. The CDR3 is made up of 14 amino acids. The V and J ends lost 6 bases and 10 bases, in that order; junction bases with no gene match: 9. CDR1 is MNHEY, CDR2 SVGAGI, per germline. The CDR3 sequence: CASRSSGRLREQFF. In DNA, the CDR3 is TGTGCCAGCAGATCTAGCGGGAGATTACGCGAGCAGTTCTTC.